The source of this T cell receptor (beta chain) is a study of multiple sclerosis patients with progressive multifocal leukoencephalopathy. The CDR3 runs 14 residues. Germline CDR1 and CDR2: MNHNY and SVGAGI (reference sequence). V lost 4 bases, J lost 0 bases, and 4 bases lay in between. The time point here: time of PML onset. Sequencing used immunoSEQ multiplex PCR; TCRdb keeps in-frame clones, though not all of them. The table shows 25,000 to 35,000 clones, with over 75% occurring only once. The sequence was obtained from a human donor with progressive multifocal leukoencephalopathy. The source was PBMCs, collected from a patient treated with natalizumab. The rearrangement joins TRBV6-6 to TRBJ2-6; D not certain. This chain's CDR3 is CASSSISGANVLTF. CDR3 nucleotide sequence: TGTGCCAGCAGTTCCATCTCTGGGGCCAACGTCCTGACTTTC.